The 10 T cell receptor beta chains below all came from one sample that was sequenced in a study of technical replicates of blood from several donors. Assay: immunoSEQ multiplex PCR; the TCRdb copy retains only in-frame clones and omits some. The sample includes approximately 78,000 clones, roughly 92% of them seen just once. The material sequenced was T cells isolated from PBMCs. The receptor source for this set is a human donor in good health.

This chain connects TRBV4-1 to TRBJ1-5, with 9 bases matching TRBD1. CDR1 MGHRA and CDR2 YSYEKL come from the germline V gene. The J segment lost 1 base and the V segment lost 3 bases, leaving 7 bases of the junction unmatched. The CDR3 sequence is 17 residues long. The CDR3 loop is CASSQDGQGTSNQPQHF. CDR3 DNA: TGCGCCAGCAGCCAGGACGGACAGGGGACGAGCAATCAGCCCCAGCATTTT.

J is TRBJ1-1 and V is TRBV21-1; no DNA check was done on the table's D call, TRBD1. TRBV21-1 is tagged as a pseudogene. The CDR3 loop spans 18 amino acids. For the CDR3, the DNA is TGTGCCAGCACCCGGGTGGATACGGACCTCAGGGGGAACACTGAAGCTTTCTTT. This codes for CASTRVDTDLRGNTEAFF.

V gene TRBV7-9 combines with J gene TRBJ2-7, with a possible D match to TRBD1 (6 bases). The CDR3 is 13 residues long. Looked up from germline, CDR1 is SEHNR and CDR2 is FQNEAQ (reference sequence). The ends were cut back, 6 bases at V and 4 bases at J, with 13 bases in the middle. In nucleotides, the CDR3 is TGTGCCAGCAGTTCCATGGGGGCATACGAGCAGTACTTC. Translating it yields CASSSMGAYEQYF.

The chain has TRBV6-5 and TRBJ2-1, with 9 bases identical to TRBD2. V was clipped by 5 bases and J by 5 bases; unmatched bases: 7. Per the germline V gene, CDR1 is MNHEY and CDR2 is SVGAGI. This CDR3 is 15 amino acids long. The CDR3 DNA reads TGTGCCAGCAGTCCAATAGCGGGAGTTAACAATGAGCAGTTCTTC. Its protein is CASSPIAGVNNEQFF.

This chain connects TRBV28 to TRBJ2-7; 8 bases map to TRBD2. The V and J ends lost 5 bases and 6 bases, in that order; junction bases with no gene match: 3. Germline CDR1 reads MDHEN; CDR2 reads SYDVKM. The CDR3 is 12 amino acids. CDR3 residues: CASSPRGAEQYF. The CDR3 coding sequence is TGTGCCAGCAGTCCGCGGGGGGCCGAGCAGTACTTC.

The chain carries TRBV27 and TRBJ1-2; D perhaps matches TRBD1 (5 bases). Trimming shortened V by 8 bases and J by 1 base, and 8 bases separated the two germline ends. The CDR3 contains 12 residues. CDR1 is MNHEY and CDR2 is SMNVEV in the germline V gene (reference sequence). Here the CDR3 DNA reads TGTGCCAGCGGGGGGGTTAACTATGGCTACACCTTC. Translating it yields CASGGVNYGYTF.

The chain is built from TRBV11-3 and TRBJ2-7, with 8 bases fitting TRBD2. The CDR3 has 13 residues. Looked up from germline, CDR1 is SGHNT and CDR2 is YENEEA. J gave up 7 bases and V 5 bases, and 7 bases lay outside the gene matches. The chain's CDR3 is CASSDSSGNEQYF. In nucleotides, the CDR3 is TGTGCCAGCAGCGACAGTAGCGGGAATGAGCAGTACTTC.

The chain has TRBV4-1 and TRBJ2-7, with D maybe TRBD1 (6 bases). This CDR3 contains 14 residues. Germline CDR1 is MGHRA and CDR2 is YSYEKL. The V and J ends lost 2 bases and 2 bases respectively, with 10 bases between them. CDR3 residues: CASSQRGGPYEQYF. The CDR3 nucleotides are TGCGCCAGCAGCCAAAGAGGGGGACCCTACGAGCAGTACTTC.

Remarks on this clone: The germline gene is not matched at one end of the junction; a read error may be the cause. The rearrangement uses TRBV7-7 and TRBJ1-1, with D unclear. There are 15 residues in the CDR3. Germline V gives CDR1 SSHAT, CDR2 FNYEAQ (reference sequence). CDR3 region: CASSLAPLGNTEAFF. The DNA of the CDR3 is TGTGCTAGCAGCTTAGCACCACTAGGTAACACTGAAGCTTTCTTT.

This rearrangement joins TRBV25-1 to TRBJ1-2; TRBD1 aligns across 9 bases. Germline CDR1 reads MGHDK; CDR2 reads SYGVNS. The CDR3 extends over 17 amino acids. The V and J ends lost 1 base and 4 bases, in that order; junction bases with no gene match: 10. The CDR3 spells CASSESSGQGKIYGYTF. CDR3 in DNA: TGTGCCAGCAGTGAATCGTCGGGACAGGGAAAAATCTATGGCTACACCTTC.